This TCR beta chain was captured by sequencing in a study of shared clonotypes between healthy human individuals. Naive CD8 cells lacked CD45RO, underwent positive selection for CCR7 and left out terminally differentiated effector memory CD45RA+ cells. Germline CDR1 is SGHAT and CDR2 is FQNNGV. Unmatched junction bases numbered 13, after V lost 1 base and J lost 5 bases. The CDR3 has 17 residues. The table came from immunoSEQ multiplex PCR; TCRdb's copy has only in-frame clones and leaves some out. The sample contains 2 million to 2.5 million clones, about 92% of which appear only once. The receptor was derived from a man between 18 and 35 years old in good health. Some clones in this sample may be carry-over from other donors' samples. The sample comprised naive CD8+ T cells from PBMCs. V usage is TRBV11-2 and J usage is TRBJ2-7, with TRBD1 matching 8 bases. The CDR3 DNA follows: TGTGCCAGCAGCTTAGGGACAGGGTACGTGGTCGGAGACGAGCAGTACTTC. It translates to CASSLGTGYVVGDEQYF.